Listed below are T cell receptor beta chains from one sample, sequenced in a study of blood T cell repertoires in COVID-19. Profiling relied on immunoSEQ multiplex PCR, and the TCRdb table lists in-frame clones only, not all of them. Of approximately 120,000 clones listed, roughly 87% are singletons. The sample taken for sequencing was peripheral blood. Source of these receptors: a woman of 80 years or more with acute or convalescent COVID-19. CDR3s leave out the opening cysteine and the closing phenylalanine or tryptophan. Each record gives: V gene, CDR3 length, CDR3 protein.

V gene: TRBV5-1; CDR3 length: 13; CDR3 protein: ASSRSGIDTGELF
V gene: TRBV19; CDR3 length: 14; CDR3 protein: ASSSKALDRRRQAF
V gene: TRBV6-5; CDR3 length: 13; CDR3 protein: ASSYEQGVEETQY
V gene: TRBV19; CDR3 length: 13; CDR3 protein: ASSIRTGVAETQY
V gene: TRBV18; CDR3 length: 12; CDR3 protein: ASSPLSGEETQY
V gene: TRBV11-1; CDR3 length: 14; CDR3 protein: ASSSGDRGFNTEAF
V gene: TRBV6-5; CDR3 length: 13; CDR3 protein: ASTPGRGLGYGYT
V gene: TRBV28; CDR3 length: 11; CDR3 protein: ASSLGQEGIQY
V gene: TRBV2; CDR3 length: 14; CDR3 protein: ASSDLGHMAGNTIY
V gene: TRBV5-1; CDR3 length: 12; CDR3 protein: ASSREGENEKLF
V gene: TRBV6-2/TRBV6-3; CDR3 length: 11; CDR3 protein: ASSVQSGQPQH
V gene: TRBV10-2; CDR3 length: 13; CDR3 protein: ASKSSRARGDEQF
V gene: TRBV4-2; CDR3 length: 13; CDR3 protein: ASSQGSQSGETQY
V gene: TRBV18; CDR3 length: 15; CDR3 protein: ASSPRGGEAAHNEQF
V gene: TRBV6-1; CDR3 length: 13; CDR3 protein: ASSEVGLLQVGYT
V gene: TRBV7-9; CDR3 length: 12; CDR3 protein: ASSSFTDDYGYT
V gene: TRBV28; CDR3 length: 11; CDR3 protein: ASSLRGAQPQH
V gene: TRBV6-9; CDR3 length: 14; CDR3 protein: ATLFLGGVLNSPLH
V gene: TRBV5-1; CDR3 length: 12; CDR3 protein: ASTPTDSNYGYT
V gene: TRBV28; CDR3 length: 15; CDR3 protein: ASRDRETAVVNSPLH
V gene: TRBV4-2; CDR3 length: 12; CDR3 protein: ASSHDTSGGGEF
V gene: TRBV5-1; CDR3 length: 11; CDR3 protein: ASSLGQDYGYT
V gene: TRBV6-4; CDR3 length: 12; CDR3 protein: ASRARDSQETQY
V gene: TRBV27; CDR3 length: 13; CDR3 protein: ASSTISGVDTEAF
V gene: TRBV5-1; CDR3 length: 15; CDR3 protein: ASSLLFRTSYSYEQY
V gene: TRBV10-3; CDR3 length: 13; CDR3 protein: ATSGQGARGNTIY
V gene: TRBV19; CDR3 length: 12; CDR3 protein: ASSMKSSGNTIY
V gene: TRBV23-1; CDR3 length: 12; CDR3 protein: ASSQTTGQETQY
V gene: TRBV7-7; CDR3 length: 11; CDR3 protein: ASSPGTLGEQY
V gene: TRBV6-6; CDR3 length: 14; CDR3 protein: ASSKGLGGGTDTQY
V gene: TRBV25-1; CDR3 length: 11; CDR3 protein: ASSAPGNSPLH
V gene: TRBV6-6; CDR3 length: 13; CDR3 protein: ASNRGTVFQETQY
V gene: TRBV7-9; CDR3 length: 12; CDR3 protein: ASSLSPERYGYT
V gene: TRBV29-1; CDR3 length: 15; CDR3 protein: SVEGGPGQGPQETQY
V gene: TRBV10-3; CDR3 length: 8; CDR3 protein: AIGAGEQF
V gene: TRBV5-4; CDR3 length: 14; CDR3 protein: ASSPGGRGADGELF
V gene: TRBV13; CDR3 length: 14; CDR3 protein: ASGTSGGLSTDTQY
V gene: TRBV28; CDR3 length: 13; CDR3 protein: ASSSTGQIHYGYT
V gene: TRBV2; CDR3 length: 9; CDR3 protein: ASRLAGELF
V gene: TRBV6-2/TRBV6-3; CDR3 length: 11; CDR3 protein: ASSRQGRTEAF
V gene: TRBV7-8; CDR3 length: 13; CDR3 protein: ASSSSGGFQETQY
V gene: TRBV6-1; CDR3 length: 12; CDR3 protein: ASSERRDYTEAF
V gene: TRBV4-1; CDR3 length: 15; CDR3 protein: ASSAAGLPGVNTEAF
V gene: TRBV5-6; CDR3 length: 14; CDR3 protein: ASLVGGNPYQETQY
V gene: TRBV4-1; CDR3 length: 12; CDR3 protein: ASSQSGQGGEAF
V gene: TRBV5-4; CDR3 length: 12; CDR3 protein: ASSLVAVNTEAF
V gene: TRBV5-1; CDR3 length: 12; CDR3 protein: ASSVEAPPGEAF
V gene: TRBV4-3; CDR3 length: 13; CDR3 protein: ASSQDWRSAETQY
V gene: TRBV14; CDR3 length: 9; CDR3 protein: ASSHSETQY
V gene: TRBV6-1; CDR3 length: 13; CDR3 protein: ASSSQRGRGDTQY
V gene: TRBV11-2; CDR3 length: 14; CDR3 protein: ASSLDAGGPGNEQF
V gene: TRBV5-6; CDR3 length: 11; CDR3 protein: ASSYLPNSPLH
V gene: TRBV19; CDR3 length: 11; CDR3 protein: ASTGQGGETQY
V gene: TRBV7-9; CDR3 length: 14; CDR3 protein: ASSRTSGGASDTQY
V gene: TRBV19; CDR3 length: 12; CDR3 protein: ASSTRQGSSGYT
V gene: TRBV2; CDR3 length: 12; CDR3 protein: ASTWAREDLEQY
V gene: TRBV5-1; CDR3 length: 13; CDR3 protein: ASSLGSSGANVLT